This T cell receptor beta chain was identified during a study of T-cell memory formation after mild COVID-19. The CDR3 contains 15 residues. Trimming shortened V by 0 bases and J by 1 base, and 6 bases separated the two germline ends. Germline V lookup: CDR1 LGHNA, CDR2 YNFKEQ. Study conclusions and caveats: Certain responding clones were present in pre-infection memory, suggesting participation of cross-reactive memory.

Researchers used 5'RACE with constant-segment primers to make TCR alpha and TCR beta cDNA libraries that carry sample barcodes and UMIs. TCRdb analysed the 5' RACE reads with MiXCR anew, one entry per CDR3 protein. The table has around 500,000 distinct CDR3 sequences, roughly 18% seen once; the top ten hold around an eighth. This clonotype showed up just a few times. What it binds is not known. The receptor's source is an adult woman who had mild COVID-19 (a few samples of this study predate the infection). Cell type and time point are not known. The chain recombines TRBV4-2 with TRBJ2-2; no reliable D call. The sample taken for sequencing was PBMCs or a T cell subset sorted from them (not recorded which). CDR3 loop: CASSQEGQNTGELFF. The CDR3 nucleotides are TGTGCCAGCAGCCAAGAGGGTCAGAACACCGGGGAGCTGTTTTTT.